This T cell receptor (beta chain) is from a study of shared clonotypes between healthy human individuals. General observations from the study: The low donor count limited represented genetic and exposure-history diversity.

Germline lookup yields CDR1 SGHDT and CDR2 YYEEEE. This CDR3 comprises 15 residues. J lost 3 bases, V lost 4 bases, and 4 bases had no gene match. Healthy adults negative for HIV, lacking recent acute infections or vaccinations, served as donors. Nashville, Tennessee was home to all donors, each a Caucasian adult. Unsorted PBMC DNA underwent sequencing on ten immunoSEQ deep assay plates. Assay used: immunoSEQ multiplex PCR; TCRdb lists only in-frame clones, some missing. In the table there are 500,000 to 650,000 clones, around three quarters of which are singletons. As regards this clone: Its antigen is not identified.

The rearrangement uses TRBV5-6 and TRBJ2-1, with TRBD1 identical over 10 bases. Material for sequencing was PBMCs. The source is a woman between 40 and 50 years old in good health. Some clones in this sample may be carry-over from other donors' samples. This CDR3 reads CASSAGTGVYNEQFF. CDR3 coding DNA: TGTGCCAGCAGCGCCGGGACAGGGGTCTACAATGAGCAGTTCTTC.